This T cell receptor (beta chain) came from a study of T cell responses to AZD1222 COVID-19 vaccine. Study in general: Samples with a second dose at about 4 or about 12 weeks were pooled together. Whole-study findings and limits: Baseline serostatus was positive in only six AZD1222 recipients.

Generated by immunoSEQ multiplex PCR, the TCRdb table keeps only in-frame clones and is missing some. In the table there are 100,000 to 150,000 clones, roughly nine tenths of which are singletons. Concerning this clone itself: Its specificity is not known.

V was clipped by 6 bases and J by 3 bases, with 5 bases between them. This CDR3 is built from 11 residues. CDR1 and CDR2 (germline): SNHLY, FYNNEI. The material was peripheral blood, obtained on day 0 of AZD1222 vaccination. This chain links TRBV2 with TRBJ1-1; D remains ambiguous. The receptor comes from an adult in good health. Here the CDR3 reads CASSYHTEAFF. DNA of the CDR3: TGTGCCAGCAGCTACCACACTGAAGCTTTCTTT.